Below, 20 T cell receptor beta chains from the same sample are listed, as sequenced in a study of cytomegalovirus exposure and HLA in healthy donors. Some clones are missing from TCRdb's copy, which holds only in-frame ones; the method was immunoSEQ multiplex PCR. The top ten hold approximately 1.1% of the sample, which has roughly 330,000 clones, 87% seen once. Sequencing input: PBMCs. All receptors come from a woman aged 25 to 45 in good health and CMV-seropositive.

The rearrangement uses TRBV9 and TRBJ2-3; D possibly corresponds to TRBD2 (7 bases). Trimming shortened V by 0 bases and J by 4 bases, and 12 bases separated the two germline ends. CDR1 SGDLS and CDR2 YYNGEE come from the germline V gene. This CDR3 comprises 15 residues. Here the CDR3 DNA reads TGTGCCAGCAGCGTAGGCGGGGGCGCCCCAGATACGCAGTATTTT. Encoded protein: CASSVGGGAPDTQYF.

This clone has more than one count but fewer than ten. The V and J genes are TRBV7-8 and TRBJ2-7, with 8 bases matching TRBD2. V was pared by 1 base and J by 1 base, with 3 bases of the junction left unmatched. Germline CDR1 is SGHVS and CDR2 is FQNEAQ. The CDR3 is 15 residues long. The CDR3: CASSLVQRGSYEQYF. Written as DNA, the CDR3 is TGTGCCAGCAGCTTAGTCCAGCGGGGGTCCTACGAGCAGTACTTC.

The chain employs TRBV11-2 and TRBJ1-2; no clear D. This CDR3 spans 14 amino acids. The ends were cut back, 5 bases at V and 5 bases at J, with 15 bases in the middle. Germline V gives CDR1 SGHAT, CDR2 FQNNGV. Written as DNA, the CDR3 is TGTGCCAGCAGCAGGGAGTCCGGGCGTTATGGCTACACCTTC. It is translated as CASSRESGRYGYTF.

The chain combines TRBV4-2 with TRBJ2-7; the D gene is possibly TRBD2 (5 bases). CDR1 LGHNA and CDR2 YNFKEQ come from the germline V gene. The CDR3 extends over 14 amino acids. V lost 5 bases to trimming and J lost 0 bases, with 11 bases between them. The CDR3 loop reads CASSVEVGSYEQYF. The CDR3 bases are TGTGCCAGCAGCGTGGAGGTTGGCTCCTACGAGCAGTACTTC.

J is TRBJ2-3 and V is TRBV4-2; 11 bases are shared with TRBD2. The J segment lost 5 bases and the V segment lost 1 base, leaving 11 bases of the junction unmatched. The germline V gene has CDR1 LGHNA and CDR2 YNFKEQ. The CDR3 runs to 18 residues. The CDR3 reads CASSQADRLAGGGDTQYF. For the CDR3, the DNA is TGTGCCAGCAGCCAAGCGGATAGGCTAGCGGGGGGTGGAGATACGCAGTATTTT.

The chain combines TRBV2 with TRBJ1-4; D is undetermined. With 4 bases removed from V and 4 bases from J, the gap between germline ends came to 16 bases. The CDR3 contains 16 residues. Germline V gives CDR1 SNHLY, CDR2 FYNNEI. CDR3 amino acids: CASSASGGLINEKLFF. CDR3 bases: TGTGCCAGCAGTGCCTCGGGTGGGCTTATTAATGAAAAACTGTTTTTT.

This rearrangement joins TRBV28 to TRBJ2-1; D gene ambiguous. V was trimmed by 7 bases and J by 7 bases, leaving 8 bases between them. This CDR3 is built from 11 residues. CDR1 MDHEN and CDR2 SYDVKM come from the germline V gene. CDR3 sequence reads: CASKEWNEQFF. The DNA for the CDR3 is TGTGCCAGCAAGGAGTGGAATGAGCAGTTCTTC.

The chain carries TRBV18 and TRBJ2-1, with D possibly matching TRBD1 (5 bases). This CDR3 is built from 13 residues. The ends were cut back, 5 bases at V and 12 bases at J, with 17 bases in the middle. The germline gives CDR1 KGHSH, CDR2 LQKENI. CDR3 region: CASSYRNIDGQFF. In DNA, the CDR3 is TGTGCCAGCTCATACAGGAATATCGACGGGCAGTTCTTC.

This clone has more than one count but fewer than ten. The V gene is TRBV11-2, the J gene TRBJ2-7, with D tentatively TRBD1 or TRBD2 (6 bases each). The CDR3 sequence is 17 residues long. Trimming shortened V by 5 bases and J by 2 bases, and 22 bases separated the two germline ends. Germline V gives CDR1 SGHAT, CDR2 FQNNGV. CDR3 sequence reads: CASSQGRTRDNAYEQYF. The CDR3 bases are TGTGCCAGCAGCCAAGGGAGGACGCGGGACAATGCCTACGAGCAGTACTTC.

This chain joins TRBV2 and TRBJ1-5; D unclear. The V end was cut by 3 bases, the J end by 8 bases, with 14 bases between. Germline V gene data show CDR1 as SNHLY and CDR2 as FYNNEI. The length of the CDR3 is 14 residues. The CDR3 loop reads CASSDGRVQEPQHF. As DNA, the CDR3 is TGTGCCAGCAGTGATGGAAGGGTCCAGGAGCCCCAGCATTTT.

The chain is built from TRBV28 and TRBJ2-7; possible D gene TRBD1, 6 bases. CDR3 size: 15 residues. V lost 6 bases and J 1 base, leaving 16 bases between the germline ends. Germline V gene data show CDR1 as MDHEN and CDR2 as SYDVKM. CDR3 sequence: CASSPLNRDSYEQYF. The CDR3 coding sequence is TGTGCCAGCAGCCCACTAAACAGGGATTCCTACGAGCAGTACTTC.

The V and J genes are TRBV15 and TRBJ1-5, with 8 bases fitting TRBD1. CDR1 LNHNV and CDR2 YYDKDF come from the germline V gene (reference sequence). V gave up 1 base and J gave up 5 bases; unmatched junction bases: 4. The CDR3 sequence is 15 residues long. In nucleotides, the CDR3 is TGTGCCACCAGCAGAGCCAGGGGGCCTCATCAGCCCCAGCATTTT. It translates to CATSRARGPHQPQHF.

The chain joins TRBV6-5 to TRBJ2-7; tentatively, D is TRBD1 or TRBD2 (5 bases each). CDR3 length equals 15 residues. CDR1 and CDR2 (germline): MNHEY, SVGAGI. V lost 1 base, J lost 2 bases, and 12 bases lay in between. CDR3 nucleotides: TGTGCCAGCAGTTACTTACTCGGGGCTACCTACGAGCAGTACTTC. Translation: CASSYLLGATYEQYF.

This sequence joins TRBV6-5 and TRBJ1-4; unclear D gene. The CDR3 consists of 13 residues. Per germline, CDR1 MNHEY and CDR2 SVGAGI. V dropped 6 bases and J dropped 0 bases, with 5 bases sitting between them. The CDR3 here is CASRDSTNEKLFF. CDR3 bases: TGTGCCAGCAGAGACTCAACTAATGAAAAACTGTTTTTT.

The chain is built from TRBV5-1 and TRBJ2-4; D possibly corresponds to TRBD1 (6 bases). The CDR3 runs 14 residues. CDR1 and CDR2 from the germline V gene are SGHRS and YFSETQ. The germline V and J ends were trimmed by 4 bases and 2 bases, with 10 bases remaining between them. The CDR3 coding sequence is TGCGCCAGCAGCCCGAGGGGGTCCAAAAACATTCAGTACTTC. Translation: CASSPRGSKNIQYF.

This clone was found a few times. This rearrangement joins TRBV5-1 to TRBJ1-2; D is perhaps TRBD1 (5 bases). CDR3 length equals 15 residues. V gave up 0 bases and J gave up 4 bases, with 13 bases separating them. The V gene's germline CDR1 is SGHRS and CDR2 YFSETQ. CDR3 in amino acids: CASSLEGKGVYGYTF. For the CDR3, the DNA is TGCGCCAGCAGCTTGGAGGGGAAAGGTGTCTATGGCTACACCTTC.

J is TRBJ1-6 and V is TRBV4-2; maybe TRBD1 (6 bases). Per germline, CDR1 LGHNA and CDR2 YNFKEQ. Trimming pared 4 bases from V and 3 bases from J, leaving 10 bases between. CDR3 length: 15 residues. The CDR3 bases are TGTGCCAGCAGCCCTTCGACAGGCTATAATTCACCCCTCCACTTT. It codes for CASSPSTGYNSPLHF.

The chain joins TRBV27 to TRBJ2-7; 11 bases are shared with TRBD2. This CDR3 spans 16 amino acids. V dropped 6 bases and J dropped 0; count of bases not matched to a gene: 7. From germline, CDR1 is MNHEY and CDR2 SMNVEV (reference sequence). The CDR3 loop is CASRKGTSGGSYEQYF. The CDR3 region has the DNA TGTGCCAGCAGAAAAGGGACTAGCGGAGGCTCCTACGAGCAGTACTTC.

This clone has a single count. The gene calls are TRBV6-1 and TRBJ2-7; maybe TRBD2 (5 bases). Germline CDR1 MNHNS, CDR2 SASEGT. The CDR3 consists of 15 residues. V dropped 1 base and J dropped 1 base, with 11 bases sitting between them. CDR3 bases: TGTGCCAGCAGTGAAGGGACTTTGGCTTCCTACGAGCAGTACTTC. Protein: CASSEGTLASYEQYF.

The chain recombines TRBV9 with TRBJ2-7; tentatively, D is TRBD1 or TRBD2 (5 bases each). The CDR3 loop spans 13 amino acids. The germline gives CDR1 SGDLS, CDR2 YYNGEE. V lost 5 bases and J lost 7, with 16 bases in between. The CDR3 loop is CASSRVGDPEQYF. CDR3 coding DNA: TGTGCCAGCAGTAGAGTGGGGGACCCAGAGCAGTACTTC.